This T cell receptor beta chain derives from a study of shared clonotypes between healthy human individuals. Worth noting for this clone: Its antigen remains unknown.

The CDR3 is made up of 16 amino acids. V was pared by 0 bases and J by 1 base, with 7 bases between. The germline gives CDR1 SGHAT, CDR2 FQNNGV. This table comes from immunoSEQ multiplex PCR, and its TCRdb copy is limited to in-frame clones, with some not included. The sample consists of 2 million to 3 million clones, roughly 93% of them appearing once. General observations from the study: Shared across a few donors were around 5% of the naive CD4 clonotypes.

Donors, healthy HIV-negative adults, lacked recent acute infections or vaccinations. The chain joins TRBV11-2 to TRBJ2-6; the D is unclear. This TCR came from a man in his late teens or twenties in good health. Some clones in this sample may be carry-over from other donors' samples. The sequencing input was naive CD4+ T cells from PBMCs. Subset reported: CD45RA+ positively selected. The CDR3 region is CASSLDWVSGANVLTF. As DNA, the CDR3 is TGTGCCAGCAGCTTAGACTGGGTTTCTGGGGCCAACGTCCTGACTTTC. Based on the CDR3 plus reference TRBV11-2 and TRBJ2-6, the full variable domain is EAGVAQSPRYKIIEKRQSVAFWCNPISGHATLYWYQQILGQGPKLLIQFQNNGVVDDSQLPKDRFSAERLKGVDSTLKIQPAKLEDSAVYLCASSLDWVSGANVLTFGAGSRLTVL.